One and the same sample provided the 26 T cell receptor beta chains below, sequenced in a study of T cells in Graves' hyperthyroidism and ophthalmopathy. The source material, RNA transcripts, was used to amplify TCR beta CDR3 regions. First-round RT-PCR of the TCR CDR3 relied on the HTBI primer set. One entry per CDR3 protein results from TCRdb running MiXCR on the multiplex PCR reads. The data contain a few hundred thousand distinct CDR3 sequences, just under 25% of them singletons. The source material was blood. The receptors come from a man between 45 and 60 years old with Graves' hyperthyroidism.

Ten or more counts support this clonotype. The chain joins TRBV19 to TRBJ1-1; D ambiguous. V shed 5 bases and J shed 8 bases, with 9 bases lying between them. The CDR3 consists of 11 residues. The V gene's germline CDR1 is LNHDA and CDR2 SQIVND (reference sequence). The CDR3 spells CASSDGSEAFF. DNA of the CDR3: TGTGCCAGTAGTGACGGCTCAGAAGCTTTCTTT.

In nucleotides, the CDR3 is TGTGCCAGTAGTATAGATTGGGGGGGAGAGACCCAGTACTTC. Translation gives CASSIDWGGETQYF. The V call is TRBV19, the J call TRBJ2-5; 7 bases match TRBD2. The trim removed 0 bases at V and 4 bases at J, leaving 2 bases unmatched. The germline gives CDR1 LNHDA, CDR2 SQIVND (reference sequence). There are 14 residues in the CDR3.

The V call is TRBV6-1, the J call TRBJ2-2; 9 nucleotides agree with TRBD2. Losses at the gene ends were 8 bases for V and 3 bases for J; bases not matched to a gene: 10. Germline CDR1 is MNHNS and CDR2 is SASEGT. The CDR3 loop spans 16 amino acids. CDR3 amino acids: CASRGSGRYDTGELFF. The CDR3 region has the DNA TGTGCCAGCCGAGGTAGCGGGAGATATGACACCGGGGAGCTGTTTTTT.

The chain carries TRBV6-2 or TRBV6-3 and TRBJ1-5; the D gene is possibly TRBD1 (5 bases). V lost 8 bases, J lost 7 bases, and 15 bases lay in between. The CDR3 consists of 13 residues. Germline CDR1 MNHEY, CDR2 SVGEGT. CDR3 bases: TGTGCCAGCGTAGGGTCAGGGTACCAGCCCCAGCATTTT. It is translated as CASVGSGYQPQHF.

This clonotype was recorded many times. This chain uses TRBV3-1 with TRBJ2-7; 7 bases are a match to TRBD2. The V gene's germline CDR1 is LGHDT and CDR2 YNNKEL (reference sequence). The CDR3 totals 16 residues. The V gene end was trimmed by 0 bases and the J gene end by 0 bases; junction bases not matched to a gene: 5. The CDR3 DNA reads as TGTGCCAGCAGCCAAGATTTCAGCGGGACCTCCTACGAGCAGTACTTC. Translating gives CASSQDFSGTSYEQYF.

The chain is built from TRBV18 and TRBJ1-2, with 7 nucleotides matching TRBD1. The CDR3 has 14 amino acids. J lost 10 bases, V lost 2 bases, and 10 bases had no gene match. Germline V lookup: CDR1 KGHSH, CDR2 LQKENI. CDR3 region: CASSPIQGPLNYTF. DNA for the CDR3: TGTGCCAGCTCACCAATACAGGGGCCGCTAAACTACACCTTC.

The CDR3: CASSWGTEGPRETQYF. In DNA, the CDR3 is TGTGCCAGTAGTTGGGGGACAGAAGGGCCCAGGGAGACCCAGTACTTC. V and J are TRBV19 and TRBJ2-5; TRBD1 agrees at 7 bases. V shed 5 bases, J shed 5 bases, and the junction held 14 bases outside the gene matches. There are 16 residues in the CDR3. From germline, CDR1 is LNHDA and CDR2 SQIVND (reference sequence).

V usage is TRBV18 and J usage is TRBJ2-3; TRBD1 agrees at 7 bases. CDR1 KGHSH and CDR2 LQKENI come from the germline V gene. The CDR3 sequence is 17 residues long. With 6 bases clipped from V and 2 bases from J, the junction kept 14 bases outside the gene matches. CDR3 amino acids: CASSLDRAPQPTDTQYF. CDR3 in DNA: TGTGCCAGCTCCCTCGACAGGGCCCCTCAGCCCACAGATACGCAGTATTTT.

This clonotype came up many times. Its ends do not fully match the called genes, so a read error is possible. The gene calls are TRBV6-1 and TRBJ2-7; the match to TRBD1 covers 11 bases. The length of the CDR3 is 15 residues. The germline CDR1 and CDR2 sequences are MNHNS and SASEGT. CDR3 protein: CASREGTGGSYEQYF. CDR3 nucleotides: TGTGCCAGCAGAGAAGGGACAGGGGGCTCCTACGAGCAGTACTTC.

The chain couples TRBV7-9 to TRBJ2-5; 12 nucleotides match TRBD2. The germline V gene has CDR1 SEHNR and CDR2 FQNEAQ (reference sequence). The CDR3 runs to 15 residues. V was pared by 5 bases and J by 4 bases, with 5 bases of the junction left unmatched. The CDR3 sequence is CASSPWTSGIETQYF. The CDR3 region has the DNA TGTGCCAGCAGCCCCTGGACTAGCGGGATAGAGACCCAGTACTTC. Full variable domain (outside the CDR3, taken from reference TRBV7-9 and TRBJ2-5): DTGVSQNPRHKITKRGQNVTFRCDPISEHNRLYWYRQTLGQGPEFLTYFQNEAQLEKSRLLSDRFSAERPKGSFSTLEIQRTEQGDSAMYLCASSPWTSGIETQYFGPGTRLLVL.

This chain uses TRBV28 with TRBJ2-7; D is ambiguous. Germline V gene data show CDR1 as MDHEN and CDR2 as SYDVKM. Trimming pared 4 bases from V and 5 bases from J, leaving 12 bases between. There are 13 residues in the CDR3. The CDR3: CASSYPPVHEQYF. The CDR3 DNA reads TGTGCCAGCAGTTACCCCCCAGTCCACGAGCAGTACTTC.

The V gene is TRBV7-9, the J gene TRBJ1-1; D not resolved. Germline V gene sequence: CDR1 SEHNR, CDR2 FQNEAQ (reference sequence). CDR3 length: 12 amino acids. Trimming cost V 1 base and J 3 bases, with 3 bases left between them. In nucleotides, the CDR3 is TGTGCCAGCAGCTTAGATTACACTGAAGCTTTCTTT. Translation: CASSLDYTEAFF.

The CDR3 loop reads CASSFVAVLTDTQYF. The DNA for the CDR3 is TGTGCCAGCAGTTTTGTAGCGGTCCTCACAGATACGCAGTATTTT. The chain joins TRBV12-3 or TRBV12-4 to TRBJ2-3; possibly TRBD2 for D (6 bases). V was clipped by 3 bases and J by 2 bases, with 12 bases between them. The length of the CDR3 is 15 residues.

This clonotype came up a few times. The chain's CDR3 is CASSRTSGSAPYEQYF. In DNA form, the CDR3 reads TGTGCCAGCAGCCGGACTAGCGGGAGTGCTCCCTACGAGCAGTACTTC. The genes are TRBV11-1 and TRBJ2-7; 13 bases are a match to TRBD2. The J segment lost 2 bases and the V segment lost 5 bases, leaving 6 bases of the junction unmatched. The CDR3 contains 16 residues. CDR1 and CDR2 from the germline V gene are SGHAT and FQDESV (reference sequence).

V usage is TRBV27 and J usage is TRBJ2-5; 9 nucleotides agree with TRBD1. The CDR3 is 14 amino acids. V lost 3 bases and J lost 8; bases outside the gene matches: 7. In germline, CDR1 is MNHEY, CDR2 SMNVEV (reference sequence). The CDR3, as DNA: TGTGCCAGCAGTTTCTTCCTAACAGGGGGCACCCAGTACTTC. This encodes CASSFFLTGGTQYF.

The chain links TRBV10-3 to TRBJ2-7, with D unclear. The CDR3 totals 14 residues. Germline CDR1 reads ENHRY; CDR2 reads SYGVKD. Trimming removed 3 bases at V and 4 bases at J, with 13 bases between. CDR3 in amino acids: CAISEGSPSYEQYF. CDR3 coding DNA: TGTGCCATCAGTGAAGGCAGTCCGTCATACGAGCAGTACTTC.

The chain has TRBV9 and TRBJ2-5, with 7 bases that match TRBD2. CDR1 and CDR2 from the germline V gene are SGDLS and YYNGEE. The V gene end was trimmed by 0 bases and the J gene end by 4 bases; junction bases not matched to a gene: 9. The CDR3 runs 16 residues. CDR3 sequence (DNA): TGTGCCAGCAGCGTAGACCCAGCGGGGTCCGGAGAGACCCAGTACTTC. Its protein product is CASSVDPAGSGETQYF.

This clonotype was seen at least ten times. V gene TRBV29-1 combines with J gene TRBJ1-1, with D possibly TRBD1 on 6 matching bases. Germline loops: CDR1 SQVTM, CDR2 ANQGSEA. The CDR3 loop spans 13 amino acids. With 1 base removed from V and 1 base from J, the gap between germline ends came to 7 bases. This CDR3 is CSVEAGANTEAFF. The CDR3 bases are TGCAGCGTTGAAGCGGGGGCGAACACTGAAGCTTTCTTT.

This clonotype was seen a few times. The CDR3 loop is CSALDLSSYNEQFF. The CDR3 DNA sequence: TGCAGTGCCCTGGACTTGAGCTCCTACAATGAGCAGTTCTTC. The chain carries TRBV20-1 and TRBJ2-1, with TRBD2 as a possible D gene (5 bases). Germline CDR1 reads DFQATT; CDR2 reads SNEGSKA (reference sequence). V lost 6 bases and J lost 0, with 12 bases in between. This CDR3 has 14 amino acids.

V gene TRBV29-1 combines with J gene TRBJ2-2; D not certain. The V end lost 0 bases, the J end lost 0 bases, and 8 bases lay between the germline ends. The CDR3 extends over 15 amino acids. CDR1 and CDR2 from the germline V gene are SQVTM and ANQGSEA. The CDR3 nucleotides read TGCAGCGTTGAAGAACCAGCTTCGAACACCGGGGAGCTGTTTTTT. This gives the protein CSVEEPASNTGELFF.

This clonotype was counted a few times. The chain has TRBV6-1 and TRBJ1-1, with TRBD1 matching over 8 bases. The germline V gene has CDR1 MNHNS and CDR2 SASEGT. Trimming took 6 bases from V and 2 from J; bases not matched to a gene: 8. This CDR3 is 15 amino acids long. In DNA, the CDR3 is TGTGCCAGCAGACCGGACAGGGCGGGAAACACTGAAGCTTTCTTT. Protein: CASRPDRAGNTEAFF.

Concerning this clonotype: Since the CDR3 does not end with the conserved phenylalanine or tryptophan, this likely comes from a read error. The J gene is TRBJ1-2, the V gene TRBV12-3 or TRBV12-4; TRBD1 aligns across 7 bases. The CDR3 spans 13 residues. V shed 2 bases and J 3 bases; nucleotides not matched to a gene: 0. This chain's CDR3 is CASSLQGDYGYTL. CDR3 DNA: TGTGCCAGCAGTTTACAGGGGGACTATGGCTACACCCTC.

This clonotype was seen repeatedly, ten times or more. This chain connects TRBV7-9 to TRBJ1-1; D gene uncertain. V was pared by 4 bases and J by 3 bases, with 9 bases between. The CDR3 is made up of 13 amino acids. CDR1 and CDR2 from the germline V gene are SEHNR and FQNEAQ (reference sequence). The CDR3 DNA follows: TGTGCCAGCAGCTCTCCCATGGACACTGAAGCTTTCTTT. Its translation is CASSSPMDTEAFF. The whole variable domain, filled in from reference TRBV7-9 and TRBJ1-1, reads DTGVSQNPRHKITKRGQNVTFRCDPISEHNRLYWYRQTLGQGPEFLTYFQNEAQLEKSRLLSDRFSAERPKGSFSTLEIQRTEQGDSAMYLCASSSPMDTEAFFGQGTRLTVV.

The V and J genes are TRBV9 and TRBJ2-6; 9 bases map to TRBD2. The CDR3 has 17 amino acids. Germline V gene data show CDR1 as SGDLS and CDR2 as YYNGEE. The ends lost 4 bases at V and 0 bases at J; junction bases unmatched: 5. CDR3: CASSFSGRSSGANVLTF. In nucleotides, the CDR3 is TGTGCCAGCAGCTTTAGCGGGAGAAGCTCTGGGGCCAACGTCCTGACTTTC.

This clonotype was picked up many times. CDR3 bases: TGTGCCAGCAGTGAAGGGACAGGGAATAGCGAGCAGTACTTC. This translates into CASSEGTGNSEQYF. This rearrangement joins TRBV6-1 to TRBJ2-7; TRBD1 aligns across 8 bases. Germline trimming cut 1 base from V and 6 bases from J; bases unmatched to any gene: 5. Looked up from germline, CDR1 is MNHNS and CDR2 is SASEGT. The CDR3 totals 14 residues.

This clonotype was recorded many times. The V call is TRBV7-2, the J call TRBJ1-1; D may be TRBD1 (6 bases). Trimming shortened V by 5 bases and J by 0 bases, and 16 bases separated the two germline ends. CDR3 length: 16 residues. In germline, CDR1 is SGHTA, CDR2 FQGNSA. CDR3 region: CASSPNPDSMNTEAFF. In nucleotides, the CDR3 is TGTGCCAGCAGCCCCAACCCGGACAGCATGAACACTGAAGCTTTCTTT.